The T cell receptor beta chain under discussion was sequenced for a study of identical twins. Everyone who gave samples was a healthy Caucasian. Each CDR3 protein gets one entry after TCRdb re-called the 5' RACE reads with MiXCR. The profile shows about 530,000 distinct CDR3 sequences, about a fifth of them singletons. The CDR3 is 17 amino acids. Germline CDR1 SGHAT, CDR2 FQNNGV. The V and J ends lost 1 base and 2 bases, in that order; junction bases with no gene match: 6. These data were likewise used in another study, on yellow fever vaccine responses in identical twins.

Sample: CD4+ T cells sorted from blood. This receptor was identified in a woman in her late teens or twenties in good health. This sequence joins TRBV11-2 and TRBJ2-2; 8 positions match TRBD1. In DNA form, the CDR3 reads TGTGCCAGCAGCTTAGTCCAGGGGGCGTTTAACACCGGGGAGCTGTTTTTT. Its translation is CASSLVQGAFNTGELFF.